A single sample gave rise to the 10 T cell receptor beta chains below, sequenced in a study of CD4 T cells in relation to SARS-CoV-2 and coronaviruses. The unexposed donors gave CD4+ T cells in about 2010-2019, prior to COVID-19. After ten to eleven days of culture, CD4+ T cells were isolated. Their antigen targets remain unknown. Here immunoSEQ multiplex PCR was the method, and the copy in TCRdb shows in-frame clones only, minus some. The table has 20,000 to 25,000 clones, 60% to 85% seen once. Material for sequencing was CD4+ T cells from PBMCs, cultured in vitro. The receptor source for this set is a human donor in good health.

The chain links TRBV29-1 to TRBJ2-3; unclear D gene. CDR3 size: 14 residues. Between the trimmed V and J ends, which lost 3 bases and 1 base, there was a span of 11 bases. Germline V gene data show CDR1 as SQVTM and CDR2 as ANQGSEA. As DNA, the CDR3 is TGCAGCGTTGATGAGGCCCGCGGCACAGATACGCAGTATTTT. Protein: CSVDEARGTDTQYF.

This clone has only a few counts. The chain employs TRBV6-5 and TRBJ1-1; 8 nucleotides align to TRBD1. V lost 5 bases, J lost 3 bases, and 2 bases stayed unmatched. CDR3 length: 13 residues. CDR1 is MNHEY, CDR2 SVGAGI, per germline. The CDR3: CASSRQGYTEAFF. CDR3 DNA sequence: TGTGCCAGCAGTCGACAGGGGTACACTGAAGCTTTCTTT.

The V gene is TRBV13, the J gene TRBJ2-7; 9 bases align to TRBD1. CDR1 is PRHDT, CDR2 FYEKMQ, per germline (reference sequence). The CDR3 runs 15 residues. The V gene end was trimmed by 5 bases and the J gene end by 3 bases; junction bases not matched to a gene: 8. DNA of the CDR3: TGTGCCAGCAGCCCCATAGGGGACAGGGACTACGAGCAGTACTTC. Translated: CASSPIGDRDYEQYF.

The rearrangement uses TRBV7-9 and TRBJ2-5; tentatively, D is TRBD1 (6 bases). Trimming took 5 bases from V and 1 from J, leaving 8 bases between them. The CDR3 loop spans 13 amino acids. Per germline, CDR1 SEHNR and CDR2 FQNEAQ (reference sequence). The CDR3 spells CASSRTVQETQYF. The CDR3 DNA sequence: TGTGCCAGCAGCCGGACAGTCCAAGAGACCCAGTACTTC.

This clone came up once. The gene calls are TRBV11-3 and TRBJ2-3; D is possibly TRBD2 (5 bases). V was shortened by 4 bases and J by 2 bases, with 13 bases between the two germline ends. This CDR3 is built from 15 residues. In germline, CDR1 is SGHNT, CDR2 YENEEA. The CDR3 loop reads CASSSQAGSTDTQYF. The CDR3 DNA sequence: TGTGCCAGCAGCTCCCAGGCGGGCTCCACAGATACGCAGTATTTT.

CDR3 amino acids: CASSSQGAGELFF. CDR3 nucleotide sequence: TGTGCCAGCAGCTCTCAGGGGGCCGGGGAGCTGTTTTTT. The rearrangement uses TRBV7-9 and TRBJ2-2, with TRBD1 matching over 7 bases. V was clipped by 4 bases and J by 6 bases; unmatched bases: 2. This CDR3 comprises 13 residues. CDR1 SEHNR and CDR2 FQNEAQ come from the germline V gene (reference sequence).

The rearrangement joins TRBV3-1 (or the pseudogene TRBV3-2) to TRBJ2-5; TRBD2 might be the D (5 bases). Germline V gene sequence: CDR1 LGHDT, CDR2 YNNKEL (reference sequence). Trimming left V 1 base short and J 1 base short, with 7 bases between. The CDR3 has 14 residues. CDR3 sequence (DNA): TGTGCCAGCAGCCAAGGGACTTTCCAAGAGACCCAGTACTTC. Translated, it gives CASSQGTFQETQYF.

V and J are TRBV4-3 and TRBJ2-6, with D hard to call. Germline V CDR1 and CDR2: LGHNA, YSLEER. The CDR3 is made up of 16 amino acids. Between the trimmed V and J ends, which lost 0 bases and 0 bases, there was a span of 6 bases. DNA of the CDR3: TGCGCCAGCAGCCAAGATCTCGGCTCTGGGGCCAACGTCCTGACTTTC. Translating it yields CASSQDLGSGANVLTF.

The V gene is TRBV12-3 or TRBV12-4, the J gene TRBJ1-5; D unresolved. This CDR3 is 13 amino acids long. The V end was cut by 3 bases, the J end by 6 bases, with 9 bases between. CDR3 sequence reads: CASSFDTIQPQHF. CDR3 nucleotides: TGTGCCAGCAGTTTCGACACAATTCAGCCCCAGCATTTT.

The V call is TRBV19, the J call TRBJ1-5, with TRBD1 matching 7 bases. This CDR3 comprises 14 residues. V trimming: 7 bases; J trimming: 2 bases; junction bases outside the gene matches: 5. Per the germline V gene, CDR1 is LNHDA and CDR2 is SQIVND (reference sequence). The CDR3 loop is CASTRQGGNQPQHF. CDR3 nucleotides: TGTGCCAGTACCCGACAGGGAGGCAATCAGCCCCAGCATTTT.